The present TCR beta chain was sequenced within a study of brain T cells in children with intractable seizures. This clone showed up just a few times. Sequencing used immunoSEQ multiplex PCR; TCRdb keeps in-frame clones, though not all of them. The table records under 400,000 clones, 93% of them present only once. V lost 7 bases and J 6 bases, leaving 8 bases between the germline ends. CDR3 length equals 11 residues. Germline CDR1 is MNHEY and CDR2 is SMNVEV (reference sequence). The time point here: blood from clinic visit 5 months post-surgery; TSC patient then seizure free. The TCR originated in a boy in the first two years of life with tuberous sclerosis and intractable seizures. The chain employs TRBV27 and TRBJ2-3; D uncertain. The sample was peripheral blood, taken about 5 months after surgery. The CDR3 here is CASTSLDTQYF. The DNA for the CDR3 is TGTGCCAGCACGAGCCTTGATACGCAGTATTTT.